The T cell receptor (beta chain) under discussion was sequenced for a study of cytomegalovirus exposure and HLA in healthy donors listed by TCRdb under 2017. Some background on the complete study: According to an earlier analysis of 587 of the donors, some 170 million T cells yielded 117 million unique TCR beta sequences and less than 300 Gb of sequence data. Approximately 300 gigabases of sequencing data and 70 million to 95 million unique TCR sequences made up an early release that covered approximately 650 HLA-typed donors. Among the approximately 400 genotyped donors, 75% to 90% belonged to the genetic ancestry cluster associated with self-reported Caucasian donors. The study aimed to test whether cataloging public T cell receptors could reveal signatures of past pathogen exposure. The study used immunosequencing to profile the T cell repertoires of around 600 subjects and linked those repertoires to cytomegalovirus serostatus. A separate validation cohort of more than 100 different subjects was used in addition to the 666-subject first cohort. The study combined high-throughput TCR immunosequencing, statistical association of individual TCRs with disease status, and machine learning to predict cytomegalovirus infection status. To study patterns of TCR occurrence, a later analysis re-analyzed previously published TCR beta repertoires from several hundred donors and added high-resolution HLA genotyping. In the later analysis, no new phenotypic data were used to find candidate immune exposures; instead, reliance was placed on TCR beta sequences and their occurrence across donors. An earlier analysis of a few hundred of the donors applied high-throughput TCR beta sequencing to assess whether each TCR beta V gene segment acted as functional or pseudogenic. Alongside the repertoire data, information on donor age, sex, ethnicity and CMV serostatus was compiled. In a later genetic analysis, genome-wide SNP genotypes for about 60% of the 666 donors were used, and that subset was treated as a discovery cohort. All discovery cohort repertoires had been generated using a single sequencing platform. HLA typing covered class I and class II loci at four-digit resolution. Typing coverage varied by locus: roughly 620-630 donors for A, B, C, DRB1 and DQB1; 522 for DQA1; more than 600 for DPA1; approximately 450 for DPB1. About five DR-DQ haplotypes were treated as single units for association and clustering because of strong linkage in the cohort. On average, 235,054 unique TCR beta nucleotide sequences were sequenced per donor among some 430 genotyped donors of the cohort, with about 19% of those sequences being non-productive.

With regard to this clone: Its antigen is currently not known. Base qualities are not provided; no much larger clone lies one nucleotide away.

The CDR3 runs 14 residues from the cysteine to the phenylalanine. Only the CDR3 region is kept as DNA, spanning 42 bases read in frame from base 1. V is clipped by 6 bases and J by 3 bases, and the sequence between their germline boundaries is 12 bases long. The germline V gene sets CDR1 to MDHEN and CDR2 to SYDVKM. The cohort comprised fewer than 700 healthy bone marrow donors. At the time of sampling, all cohort members were nominally healthy, though unrecorded immune exposures were likely present. The donor was CMV seropositive and was included in the group of some 290 seropositive cohort members. A peripheral blood sample was provided by each donor, and peripheral blood mononuclear cells were used for TCR beta sequencing. The Qiagen DNeasy Blood Extraction Kit was used to extract genomic DNA from the blood cell samples. The library was made by the immunoSEQ multiplex PCR assay. For the multiplex PCR, a mixture combining 60 forward primers for TCR Vbeta segments and 13 reverse primers for TCR Jbeta segments was used. The CDR3 region of rearranged TCR beta genes was amplified from genomic DNA by a multiplex PCR assay. On the Illumina HiSeq System, the amplified TCR beta libraries were sequenced as 87-base-pair reads. The paper's data handling went like this. In a later analysis, tens of millions of unique TCR beta chains were counted across the approximately 620 repertoires, and about 10 million of these chains were shared by at least two donors. To remove PCR and sequencing errors, raw reads were error-corrected and collapsed into unique sequences using a nearest-neighbor algorithm that merged closely related sequences. V, D and J gene segments were assigned by aligning CDR3 sequences to IMGT reference sequences. For a sequence to be retained, a match of at least six nucleotides to both a V gene segment and a J gene segment was required. A rearrangement counted as productive if the CDR3 had no stop codons and remained in frame with V and J, and every other rearrangement counted as non-productive. CDR3 was defined according to IMGT convention as the region running from the second conserved V-encoded cysteine to the conserved J-encoded phenylalanine. Sequences without an unambiguous match to a single V gene segment were excluded from the earlier analysis of 500 to 700 of the donors. In an earlier analysis of 587 of the donors, a V segment was called functional when productive rearrangements were above 56.7%, and segregating when the standard deviation between donors exceeded 5%. A statistical classification framework was built for diagnosing cytomegalovirus status from the catalog of TCR beta chain sequences. A later analysis assigned V and J genes by comparing TCR nucleotide sequences with IMGT/GENE-DB human TR gene sequences. In a later analysis, CDR3 sequences and most-parsimonious VDJ recombination scenarios were assigned using the TCRdist pipeline. In a later analysis, each TCR beta chain was defined by its CDR3 amino acid sequence together with its V-gene family, and reads without a unique V-gene family were excluded. To address suspected cross-contamination and a sequencing artifact, a later analysis removed 592 highly shared, low-generation-probability nucleotide sequences. In a later analysis, a clonal expansion index was calculated for each public chain from normalized within-repertoire ranks of inferred template counts. A later analysis computed generation probabilities with a VDJ recombination model fitted to out-of-frame rearrangements, and checked the results against IGoR. A later analysis scored TCR-TCR, TCR-HLA and TCR-CMV co-occurrence with hypergeometric tests, applying a repertoire-size bias correction to TCR pairs. A later analysis estimated false discovery rates by permuting HLA or CMV assignments 20 times. In a later analysis, co-occurring TCRs were grouped using DBSCAN, and TCRdist sequence similarity was added for clustering within HLA-allele-positive subsets. Repertoires with fewer than 30,000 or more than 120,000 public chains were left out of co-occurrence clustering, as were roughly five repertoires with anomalous nucleotide sharing. TCRdb re-hosts the immuneACCESS table, in-frame sequences only. Its copies lack some clones; in the studies checked, an unresolved V gene accounts for under half of them, and the cause for the rest is not known. V and J calls and clone size are as listed in that table; D and trimming were resolved from the DNA. The sample records 130,000 to 150,000 clones, roughly 80% of which are singletons. Around 7% of the sample lies in the top ten.

Overall results and qualifications from the work: In an earlier analysis of about 600 of the donors, most TCR beta V segments appeared in productive rearrangements about 87% or about 30% of the time, broadly matching IMGT annotations. A later genetic analysis reported fewer N-insertions in productive TCRs among donors in an Asian-associated ancestry cluster than the approximately 670-donor mean. Correlated functional status among segregating V segments might reflect linkage disequilibrium, but an unknown experimental factor could not be ruled out. HLA typing was unavailable for some donors at each locus, so association tests used only the typed subset. A cluster of highly shared sequence variants was judged likely to be a technical artifact of the sequencing pipeline. A few of the identified cytomegalovirus-associated TCR beta chains were confirmed in vitro to be specific for cytomegalovirus antigens. A later genetic analysis associated a missense DCLRE1C variant with V-gene and J-gene trimming of TCR beta chains, and an independent cohort replicated the association. Across donors, most TCR sequences were observed very rarely, whereas some public TCRs were present in many individuals. In a later analysis, TCR association rates were found to vary across HLA loci, with the most associated TCRs seen for DRB1 alleles and the fewest for HLA-C alleles. Strong co-occurrence of HLA alleles, especially DR and DQ, made assigning TCR associations to individual alleles difficult. Because the 87-base-pair reads could not distinguish some IMGT-functional V segments, including TRBV6-2 and TRBV6-3, those segments were excluded. This cohort had only TCR beta chains sequenced, and the lack of alpha or paired-chain data limited which features could be detected. A later analysis found that HLA-associated TCR beta chains were more clonally expanded and had lower generation probabilities than equally common non-associated chains. Presence/absence analyses assumed roughly uniform sequencing depth across donors, an assumption that may not hold. It was suggested by the authors that the approach could potentially be generalized to other disease states and immunological phenotypes. About 17 rarely observed V segments, including chromosome 9 orphons, were excluded from the earlier analysis of some 590 of the donors because counts were too low. The only immune exposure information available for the cohort was CMV serostatus. A further reported finding was that TCR beta sequences accurately predicted the HLA-A and HLA-B alleles for most subjects in the first cohort. The classifier was reported to diagnose cytomegalovirus status with high specificity and sensitivity in both the original and validation cohorts. A later analysis reported that several top co-occurrence clusters appeared linked to parvovirus B19, influenza, CMV and Epstein-Barr virus. A later analysis associated about 16,000 TCR beta sequences with specific HLA alleles at a false discovery rate of 0.05. Most CMV-associated TCR beta chains appeared to be HLA-restricted in a later analysis, and the HLA associations seemed to be driven largely by CMV exposure. The study gave a list of about 150 TCR beta chains associated with cytomegalovirus.

This sequence uses TRBV28 and TRBJ1-5; TRBD1 might be the D gene, on 6 matching bases. Sequencing input: PBMCs. This sequence originates from a woman aged 40 to 50 in good health and CMV-seropositive. The DNA sequence follows: TGTGCCAGCAGAGTGGGGGCTGTCAATCAGCCCCAGCATTTT. The translation is CASRVGAVNQPQHF.